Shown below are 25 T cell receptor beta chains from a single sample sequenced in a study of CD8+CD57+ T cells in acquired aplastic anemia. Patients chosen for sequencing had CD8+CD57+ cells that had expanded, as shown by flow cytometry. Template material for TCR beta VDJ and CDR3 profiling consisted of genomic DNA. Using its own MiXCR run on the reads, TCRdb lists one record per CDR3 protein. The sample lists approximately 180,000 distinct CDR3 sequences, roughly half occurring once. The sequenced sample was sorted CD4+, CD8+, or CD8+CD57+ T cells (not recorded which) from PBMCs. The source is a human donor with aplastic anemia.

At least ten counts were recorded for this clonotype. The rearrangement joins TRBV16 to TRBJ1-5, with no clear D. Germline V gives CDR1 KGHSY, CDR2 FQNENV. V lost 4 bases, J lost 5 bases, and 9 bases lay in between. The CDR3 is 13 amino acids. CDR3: CASSPGSDQPQHF. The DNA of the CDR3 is TGTGCCAGCAGCCCCGGGAGCGATCAGCCCCAGCATTTT.

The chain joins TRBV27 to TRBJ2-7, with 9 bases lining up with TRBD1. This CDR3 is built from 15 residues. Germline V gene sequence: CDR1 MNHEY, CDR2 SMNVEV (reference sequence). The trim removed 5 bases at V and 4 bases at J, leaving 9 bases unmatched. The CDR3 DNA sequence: TGTGCCAGCAGTCCCGGGACAGGGAGCTTTTACGAGCAGTACTTC. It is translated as CASSPGTGSFYEQYF.

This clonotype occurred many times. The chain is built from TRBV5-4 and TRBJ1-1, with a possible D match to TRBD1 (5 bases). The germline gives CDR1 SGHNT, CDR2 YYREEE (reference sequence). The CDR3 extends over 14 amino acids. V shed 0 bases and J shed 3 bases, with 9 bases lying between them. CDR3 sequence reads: CASSLVGDDTEAFF. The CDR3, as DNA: TGTGCCAGCAGCTTGGTGGGGGATGACACTGAAGCTTTCTTT.

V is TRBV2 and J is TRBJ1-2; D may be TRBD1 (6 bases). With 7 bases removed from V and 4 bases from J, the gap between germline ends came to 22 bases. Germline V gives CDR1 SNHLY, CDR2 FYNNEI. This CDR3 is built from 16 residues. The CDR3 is CASTVVAGQKIYGYTF. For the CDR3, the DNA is TGTGCCAGCACCGTCGTGGCCGGACAGAAGATCTATGGCTACACCTTC.

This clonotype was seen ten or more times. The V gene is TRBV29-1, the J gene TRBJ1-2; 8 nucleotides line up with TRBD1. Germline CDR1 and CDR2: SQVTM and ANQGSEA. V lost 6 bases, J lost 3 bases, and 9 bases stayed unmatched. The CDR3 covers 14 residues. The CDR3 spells CSVAGGTTDYGYTF. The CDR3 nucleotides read TGCAGCGTGGCAGGGGGCACTACGGACTATGGCTACACCTTC.

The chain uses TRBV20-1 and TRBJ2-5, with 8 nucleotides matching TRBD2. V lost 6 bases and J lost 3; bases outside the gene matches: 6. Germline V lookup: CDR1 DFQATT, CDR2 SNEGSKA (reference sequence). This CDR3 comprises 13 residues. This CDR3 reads CSAQAGEKETQYF. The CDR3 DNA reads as TGCAGTGCCCAAGCGGGGGAAAAAGAGACCCAGTACTTC.

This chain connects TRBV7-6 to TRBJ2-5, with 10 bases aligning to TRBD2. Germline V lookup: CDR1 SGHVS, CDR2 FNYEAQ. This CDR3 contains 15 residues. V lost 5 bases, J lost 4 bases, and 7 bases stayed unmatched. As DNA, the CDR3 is TGTGCCAGCAGCACAAGCGGGGGGGCCGGAGAGACCCAGTACTTC. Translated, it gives CASSTSGGAGETQYF.

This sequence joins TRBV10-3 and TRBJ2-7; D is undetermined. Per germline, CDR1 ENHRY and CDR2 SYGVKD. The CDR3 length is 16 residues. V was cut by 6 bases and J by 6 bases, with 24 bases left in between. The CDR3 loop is CAISPLQIPGYREQYF. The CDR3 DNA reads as TGTGCCATCAGCCCCTTGCAGATCCCCGGGTACCGCGAGCAGTACTTC.

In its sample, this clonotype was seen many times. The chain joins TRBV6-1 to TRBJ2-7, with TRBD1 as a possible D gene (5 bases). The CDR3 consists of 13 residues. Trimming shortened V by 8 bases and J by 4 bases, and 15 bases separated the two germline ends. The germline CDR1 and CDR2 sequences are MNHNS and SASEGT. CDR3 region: CASGNAGSYEQYF. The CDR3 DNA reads TGTGCCAGCGGGAACGCAGGGTCATACGAGCAGTACTTC.

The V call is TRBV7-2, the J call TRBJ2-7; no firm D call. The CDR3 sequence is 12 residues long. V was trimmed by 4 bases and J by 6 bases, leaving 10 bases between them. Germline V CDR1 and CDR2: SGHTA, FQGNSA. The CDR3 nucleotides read TGTGCCAGCAGCTCGTTGGTCCCCGAGCAGTACTTC. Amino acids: CASSSLVPEQYF. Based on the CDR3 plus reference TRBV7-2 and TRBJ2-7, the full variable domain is GAGVSQSPSNKVTEKGKDVELRCDPISGHTALYWYRQSLGQGLEFLIYFQGNSAPDKSGLPSDRFSAERTGGSVSTLTIQRTQQEDSAVYLCASSSLVPEQYFGPGTRLTVT.

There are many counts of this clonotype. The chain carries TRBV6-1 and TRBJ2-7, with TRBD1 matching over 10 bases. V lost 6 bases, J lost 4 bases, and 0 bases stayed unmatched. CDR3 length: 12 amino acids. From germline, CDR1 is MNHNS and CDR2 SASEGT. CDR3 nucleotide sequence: TGTGCCAGCAGGGGACAGGGGTACGAGCAGTACTTC. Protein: CASRGQGYEQYF.

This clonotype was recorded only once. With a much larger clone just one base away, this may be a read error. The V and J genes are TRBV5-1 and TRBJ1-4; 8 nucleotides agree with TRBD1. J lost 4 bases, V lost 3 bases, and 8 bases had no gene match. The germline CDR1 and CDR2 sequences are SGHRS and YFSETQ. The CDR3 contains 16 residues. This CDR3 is CASSWGTGAINEKLFF. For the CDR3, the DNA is TGCGCCAGCAGCTGGGGGACAGGCGCAATTAATGAAAAACTGTTTTTT. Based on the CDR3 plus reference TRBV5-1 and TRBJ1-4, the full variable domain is KAGVTQTPRYLIKTRGQQVTLSCSPISGHRSVSWYQQTPGQGLQFLFEYFSETQRNKGNFPGRFSGRQFSNSRSEMNVSTLELGDSALYLCASSWGTGAINEKLFFGSGTQLSVL.

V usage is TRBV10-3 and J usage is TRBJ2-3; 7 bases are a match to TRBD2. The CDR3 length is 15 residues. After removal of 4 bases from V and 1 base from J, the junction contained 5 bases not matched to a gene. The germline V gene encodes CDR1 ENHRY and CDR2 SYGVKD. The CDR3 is CAISALAGGTDTQYF. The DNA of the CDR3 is TGTGCCATCAGTGCTTTAGCGGGTGGCACAGATACGCAGTATTTT.

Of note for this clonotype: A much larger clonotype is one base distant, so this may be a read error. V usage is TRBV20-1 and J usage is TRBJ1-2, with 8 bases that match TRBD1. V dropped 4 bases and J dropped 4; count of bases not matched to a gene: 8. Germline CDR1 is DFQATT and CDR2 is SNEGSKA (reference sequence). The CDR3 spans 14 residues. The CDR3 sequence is CSANEQGAGYGYTF. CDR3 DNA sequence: TGCAGTGCTAACGAGCAGGGGGCAGGCTATGGCTACACCTTC.

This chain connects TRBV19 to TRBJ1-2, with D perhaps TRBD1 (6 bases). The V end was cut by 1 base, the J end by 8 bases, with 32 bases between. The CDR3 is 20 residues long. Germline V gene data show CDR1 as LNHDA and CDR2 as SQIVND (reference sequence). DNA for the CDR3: TGTGCCAGTAGTATAGGCACTCGAAGGGGGGATTATGTGGCGGGGAAGGGCTACACCTTC. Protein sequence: CASSIGTRRGDYVAGKGYTF.

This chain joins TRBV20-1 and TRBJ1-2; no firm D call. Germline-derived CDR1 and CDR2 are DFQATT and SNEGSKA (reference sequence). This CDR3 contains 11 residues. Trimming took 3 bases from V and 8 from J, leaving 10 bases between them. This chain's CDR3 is CSASRVSGYTF. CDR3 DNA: TGCAGTGCTAGTAGGGTTAGCGGCTACACCTTC.

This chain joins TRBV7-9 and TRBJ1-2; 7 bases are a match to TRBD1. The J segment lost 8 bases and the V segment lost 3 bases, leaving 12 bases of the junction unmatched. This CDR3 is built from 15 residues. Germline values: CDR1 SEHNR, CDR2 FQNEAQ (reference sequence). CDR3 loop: CASSFIPQGTEGYTF. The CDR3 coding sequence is TGTGCCAGCAGCTTCATCCCGCAGGGGACAGAGGGCTACACCTTC.

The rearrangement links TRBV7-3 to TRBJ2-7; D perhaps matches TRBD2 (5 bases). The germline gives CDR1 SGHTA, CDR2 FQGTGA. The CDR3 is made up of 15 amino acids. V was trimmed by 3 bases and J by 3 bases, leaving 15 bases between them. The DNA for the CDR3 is TGTGCCAGCAGCTTTTGTGAGGGTCCCGGCTACGAGCAGTACTTC. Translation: CASSFCEGPGYEQYF.

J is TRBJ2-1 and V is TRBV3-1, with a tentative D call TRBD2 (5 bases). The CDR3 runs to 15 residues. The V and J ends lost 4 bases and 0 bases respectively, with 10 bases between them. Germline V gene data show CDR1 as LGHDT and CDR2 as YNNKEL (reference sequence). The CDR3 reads CASSPSGNSYNEQFF. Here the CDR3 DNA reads TGTGCCAGCAGCCCCTCGGGAAACTCCTACAATGAGCAGTTCTTC.

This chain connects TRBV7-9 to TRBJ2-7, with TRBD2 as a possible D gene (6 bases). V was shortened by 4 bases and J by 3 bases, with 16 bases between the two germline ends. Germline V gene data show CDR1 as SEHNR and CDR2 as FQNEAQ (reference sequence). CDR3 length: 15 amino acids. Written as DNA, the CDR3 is TGTGCCAGCAGCTCCCGGGACTGGGGGGTCTACGAGCAGTACTTC. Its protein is CASSSRDWGVYEQYF.

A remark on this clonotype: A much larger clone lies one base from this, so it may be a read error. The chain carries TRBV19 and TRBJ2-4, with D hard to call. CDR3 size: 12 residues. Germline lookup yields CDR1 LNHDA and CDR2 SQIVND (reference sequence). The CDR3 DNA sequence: TGTGCCAGTAGTATAGCGGCAAACATTCAGTGCTTC. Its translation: CASSIAANIQCF.

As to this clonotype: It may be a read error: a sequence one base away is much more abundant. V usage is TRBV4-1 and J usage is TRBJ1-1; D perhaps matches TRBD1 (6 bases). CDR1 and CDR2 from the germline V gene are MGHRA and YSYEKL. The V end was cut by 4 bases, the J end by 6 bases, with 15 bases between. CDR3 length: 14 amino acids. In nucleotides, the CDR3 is TGCGCCAGCAGCCCCCGACAGGATCAGGCTGAAGCTTTCTTT. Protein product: CASSPRQDQAEAFF.

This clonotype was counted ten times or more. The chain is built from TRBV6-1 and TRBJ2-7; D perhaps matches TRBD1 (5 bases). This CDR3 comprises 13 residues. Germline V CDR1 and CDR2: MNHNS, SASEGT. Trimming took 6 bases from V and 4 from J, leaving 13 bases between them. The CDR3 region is CASSSTATYEQYF. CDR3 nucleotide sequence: TGTGCCAGCAGCTCGACAGCTACATACGAGCAGTACTTC.

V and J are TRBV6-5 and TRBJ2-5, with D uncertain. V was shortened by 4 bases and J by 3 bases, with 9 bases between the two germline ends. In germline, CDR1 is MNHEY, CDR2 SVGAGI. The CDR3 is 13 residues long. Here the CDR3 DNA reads TGTGCCAGCAGTTTGGGTAACGAAGAGACCCAGTACTTC. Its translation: CASSLGNEETQYF.

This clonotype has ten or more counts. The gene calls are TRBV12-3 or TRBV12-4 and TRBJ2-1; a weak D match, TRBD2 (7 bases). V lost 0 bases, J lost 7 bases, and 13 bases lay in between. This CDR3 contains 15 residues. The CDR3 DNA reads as TGTGCCAGCAGTTTAGCGGGGGGGCTGGGGAATGAGCAGTTCTTC. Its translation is CASSLAGGLGNEQFF.